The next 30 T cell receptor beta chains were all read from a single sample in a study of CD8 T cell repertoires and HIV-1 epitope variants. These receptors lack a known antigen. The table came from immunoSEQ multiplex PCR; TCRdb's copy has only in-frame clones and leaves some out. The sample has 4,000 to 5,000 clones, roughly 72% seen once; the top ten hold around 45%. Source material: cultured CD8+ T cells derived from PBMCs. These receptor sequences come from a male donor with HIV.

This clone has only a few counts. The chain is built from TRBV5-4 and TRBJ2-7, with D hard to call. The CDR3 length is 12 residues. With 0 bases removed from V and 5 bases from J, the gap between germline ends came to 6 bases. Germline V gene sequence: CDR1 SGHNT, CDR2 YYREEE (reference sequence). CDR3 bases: TGTGCCAGCAGCTTGGAAAGGCACGAGCAGTACTTC. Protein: CASSLERHEQYF.

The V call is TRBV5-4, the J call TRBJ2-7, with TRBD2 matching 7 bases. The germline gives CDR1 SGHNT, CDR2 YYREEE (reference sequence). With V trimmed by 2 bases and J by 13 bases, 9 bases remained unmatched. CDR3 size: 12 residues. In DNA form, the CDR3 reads TGTGCCAGCAGCTTCGGGGGAGGGCCATTTTACTTC. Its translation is CASSFGGGPFYF.

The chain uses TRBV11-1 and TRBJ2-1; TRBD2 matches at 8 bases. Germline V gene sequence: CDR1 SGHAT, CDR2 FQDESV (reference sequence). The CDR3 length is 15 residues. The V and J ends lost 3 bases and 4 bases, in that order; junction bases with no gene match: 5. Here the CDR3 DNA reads TGTGCCAGCAGCTTGGTGGGACTAGGTTACAATGAGCAGTTCTTC. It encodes CASSLVGLGYNEQFF.

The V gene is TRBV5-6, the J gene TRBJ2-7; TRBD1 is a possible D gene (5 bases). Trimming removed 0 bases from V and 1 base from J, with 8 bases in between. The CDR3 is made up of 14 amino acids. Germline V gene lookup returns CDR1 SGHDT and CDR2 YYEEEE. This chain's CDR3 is CASSLGAGSYEQYF. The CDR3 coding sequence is TGTGCCAGCAGCTTGGGGGCAGGGTCCTACGAGCAGTACTTC.

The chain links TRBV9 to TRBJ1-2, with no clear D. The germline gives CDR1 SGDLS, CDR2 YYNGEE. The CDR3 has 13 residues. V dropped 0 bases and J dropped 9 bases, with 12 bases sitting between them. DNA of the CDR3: TGTGCCAGCAGCGTAGACGAGGGAGGGAGCTACACCTTC. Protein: CASSVDEGGSYTF.

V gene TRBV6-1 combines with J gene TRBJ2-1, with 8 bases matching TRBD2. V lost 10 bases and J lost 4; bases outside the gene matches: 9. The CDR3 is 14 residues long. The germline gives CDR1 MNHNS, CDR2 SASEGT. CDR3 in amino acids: CATQTSGRYNEQFF. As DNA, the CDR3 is TGTGCCACCCAAACTAGCGGCAGGTACAATGAGCAGTTCTTC.

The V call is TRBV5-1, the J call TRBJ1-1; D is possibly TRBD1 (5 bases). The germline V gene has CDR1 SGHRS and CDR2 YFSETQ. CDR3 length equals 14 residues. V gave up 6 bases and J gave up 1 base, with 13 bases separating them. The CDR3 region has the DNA TGCGCCAGCAATTGGGGGGGTGAGAACACTGAAGCTTTCTTT. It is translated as CASNWGGENTEAFF.

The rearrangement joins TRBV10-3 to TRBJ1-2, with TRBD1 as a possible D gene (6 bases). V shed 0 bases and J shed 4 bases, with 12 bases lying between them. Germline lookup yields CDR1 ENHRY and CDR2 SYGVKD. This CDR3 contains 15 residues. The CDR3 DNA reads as TGTGCCATCAGTGAGTCGTTCAGGACAGCCTATGGCTACACCTTC. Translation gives CAISESFRTAYGYTF.

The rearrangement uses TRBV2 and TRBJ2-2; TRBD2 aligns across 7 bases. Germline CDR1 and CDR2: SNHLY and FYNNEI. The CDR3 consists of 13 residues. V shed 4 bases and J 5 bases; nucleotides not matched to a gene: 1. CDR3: CASSVGGTGELFF. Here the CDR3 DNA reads TGTGCCAGCAGTGTGGGGGGGACCGGGGAGCTGTTTTTT.

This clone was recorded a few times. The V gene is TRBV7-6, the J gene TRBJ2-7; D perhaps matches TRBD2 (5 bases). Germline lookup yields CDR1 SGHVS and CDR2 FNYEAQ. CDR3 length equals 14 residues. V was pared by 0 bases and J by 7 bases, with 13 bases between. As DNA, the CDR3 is TGTGCCAGCAGCTTAGCGGGAGACCTGCGGGAGCAGTACTTC. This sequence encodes CASSLAGDLREQYF. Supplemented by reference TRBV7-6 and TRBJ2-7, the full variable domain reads GAGVSQSPRYKVTKRGQDVALRCDPISGHVSLYWYRQALGQGPEFLTYFNYEAQQDKSGLPNDRFSAERPEGSISTLTIQRTEQRDSAMYRCASSLAGDLREQYFGPGTRLTVT.

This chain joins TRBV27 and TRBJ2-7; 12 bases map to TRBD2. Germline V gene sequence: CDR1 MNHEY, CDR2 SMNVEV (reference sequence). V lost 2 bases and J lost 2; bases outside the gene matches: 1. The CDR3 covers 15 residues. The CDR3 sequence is CASSLASGGAYEQYF. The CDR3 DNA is TGTGCCAGCAGTTTAGCTAGCGGGGGGGCCTACGAGCAGTACTTC.

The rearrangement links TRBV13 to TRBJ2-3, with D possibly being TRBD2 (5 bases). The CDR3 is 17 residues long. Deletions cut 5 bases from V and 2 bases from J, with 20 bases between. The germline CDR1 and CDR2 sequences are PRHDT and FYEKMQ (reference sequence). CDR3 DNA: TGTGCCAGCAGCGCCCTCCTGAGGGTTTCCCTCACAGATACGCAGTATTTT. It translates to CASSALLRVSLTDTQYF.

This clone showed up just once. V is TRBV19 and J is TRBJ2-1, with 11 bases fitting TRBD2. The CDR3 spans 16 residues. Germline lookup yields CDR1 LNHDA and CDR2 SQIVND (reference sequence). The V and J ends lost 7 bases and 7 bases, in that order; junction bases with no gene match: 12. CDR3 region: CASTHLTSGSRNEQFF. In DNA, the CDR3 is TGTGCCAGTACCCATCTCACTAGCGGGAGTCGGAATGAGCAGTTCTTC.

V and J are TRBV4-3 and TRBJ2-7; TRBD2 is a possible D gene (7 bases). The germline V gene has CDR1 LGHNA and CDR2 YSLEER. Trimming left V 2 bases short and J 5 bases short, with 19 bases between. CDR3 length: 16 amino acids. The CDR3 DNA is TGCGCCAGCAGCCAAATCAATTGGGAGGGGGTTAACGAGCAGTACTTC. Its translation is CASSQINWEGVNEQYF.

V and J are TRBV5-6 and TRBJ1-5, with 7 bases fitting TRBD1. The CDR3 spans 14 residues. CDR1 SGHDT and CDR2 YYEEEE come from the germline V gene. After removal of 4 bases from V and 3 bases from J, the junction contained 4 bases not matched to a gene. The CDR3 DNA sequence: TGTGCCAGCAGCCGGGACAGAGCCAATCAGCCCCAGCATTTT. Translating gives CASSRDRANQPQHF.

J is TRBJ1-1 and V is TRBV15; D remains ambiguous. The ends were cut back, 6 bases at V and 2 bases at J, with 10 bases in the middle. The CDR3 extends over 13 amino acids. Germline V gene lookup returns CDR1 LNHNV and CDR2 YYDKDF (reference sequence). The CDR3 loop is CATSLGSNTEAFF. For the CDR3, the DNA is TGTGCCACCAGTCTAGGGTCCAACACTGAAGCTTTCTTT.

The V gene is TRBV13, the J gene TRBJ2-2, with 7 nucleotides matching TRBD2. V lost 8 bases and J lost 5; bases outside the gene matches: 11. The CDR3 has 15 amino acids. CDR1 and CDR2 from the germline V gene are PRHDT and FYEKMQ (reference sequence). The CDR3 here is CASGGAGVETGELFF. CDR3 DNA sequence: TGTGCCAGCGGAGGGGCGGGAGTGGAAACCGGGGAGCTGTTTTTT.

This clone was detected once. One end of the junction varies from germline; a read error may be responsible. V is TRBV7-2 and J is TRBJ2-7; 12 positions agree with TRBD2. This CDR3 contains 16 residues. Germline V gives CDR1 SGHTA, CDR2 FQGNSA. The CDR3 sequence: CASSLAGGGGSYEQYF. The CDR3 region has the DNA TGTGCCAGCAGCCTAGCGGGAGGGGGCGGGTCCTACGAGCAGTACTTC.

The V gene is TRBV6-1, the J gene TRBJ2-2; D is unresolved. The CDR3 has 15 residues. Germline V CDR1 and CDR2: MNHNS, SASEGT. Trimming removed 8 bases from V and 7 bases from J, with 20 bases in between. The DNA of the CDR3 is TGTGCCAGCGACGCCGGTAGCTGGGTGGGCGGGGAGCTGTTTTTT. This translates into CASDAGSWVGGELFF.

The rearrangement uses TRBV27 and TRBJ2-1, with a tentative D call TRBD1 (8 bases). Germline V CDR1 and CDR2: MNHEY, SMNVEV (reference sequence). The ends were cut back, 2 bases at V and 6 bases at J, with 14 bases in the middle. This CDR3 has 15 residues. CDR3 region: CASSLTTGEGNEQFF. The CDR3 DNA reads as TGTGCCAGCAGTTTAACGACAGGGGAGGGCAATGAGCAGTTCTTC.

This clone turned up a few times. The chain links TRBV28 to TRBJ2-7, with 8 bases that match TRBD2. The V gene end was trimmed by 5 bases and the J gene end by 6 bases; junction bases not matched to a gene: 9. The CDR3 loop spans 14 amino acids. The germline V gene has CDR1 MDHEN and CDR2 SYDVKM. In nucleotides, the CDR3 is TGTGCCAGCAGTCCGGAAGCGGGAGTAAGCGAGCAGTACTTC. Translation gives CASSPEAGVSEQYF.

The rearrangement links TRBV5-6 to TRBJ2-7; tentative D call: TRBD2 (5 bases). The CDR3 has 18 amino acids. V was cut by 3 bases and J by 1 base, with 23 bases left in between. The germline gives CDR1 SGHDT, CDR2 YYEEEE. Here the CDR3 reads CASSSICVRGLKSYEQYF. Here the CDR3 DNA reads TGTGCCAGCAGCTCGATCTGTGTTAGAGGACTCAAGTCCTACGAGCAGTACTTC.

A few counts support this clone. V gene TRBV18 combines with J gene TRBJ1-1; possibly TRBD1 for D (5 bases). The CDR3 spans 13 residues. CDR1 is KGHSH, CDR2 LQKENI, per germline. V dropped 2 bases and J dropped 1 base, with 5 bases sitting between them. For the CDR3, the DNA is TGTGCCAGCTCACCAGGGGCGAACACTGAAGCTTTCTTT. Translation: CASSPGANTEAFF.

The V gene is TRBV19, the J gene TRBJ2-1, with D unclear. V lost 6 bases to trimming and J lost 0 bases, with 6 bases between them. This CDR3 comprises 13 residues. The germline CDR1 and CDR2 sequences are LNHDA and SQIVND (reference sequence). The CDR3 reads CASSRSSYNEQFF. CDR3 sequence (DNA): TGTGCCAGTAGCCGGAGCTCCTACAATGAGCAGTTCTTC.

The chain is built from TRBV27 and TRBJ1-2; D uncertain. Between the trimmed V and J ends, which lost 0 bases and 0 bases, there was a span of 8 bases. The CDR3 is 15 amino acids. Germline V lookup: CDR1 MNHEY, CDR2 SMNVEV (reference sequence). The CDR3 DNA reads TGTGCCAGCAGTTTATCGGTCGGAGCTAACTATGGCTACACCTTC. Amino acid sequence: CASSLSVGANYGYTF.

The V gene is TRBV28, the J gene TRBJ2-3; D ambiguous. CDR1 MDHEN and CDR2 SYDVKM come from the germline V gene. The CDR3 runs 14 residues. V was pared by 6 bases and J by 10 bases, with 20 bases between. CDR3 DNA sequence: TGTGCCAGCAGCCCCCTTCTCGACGGAGTGGCGCAGTATTTT. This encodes CASSPLLDGVAQYF.

The CDR3 DNA reads TGTGCCAGCAGTTTAGCAGGCGGCTACGAGCAGTACTTC. Translated: CASSLAGGYEQYF. This chain joins TRBV27 and TRBJ2-7; D is undetermined. Deletions cut 2 bases from V and 3 bases from J, with 8 bases between. Germline CDR1 is MNHEY and CDR2 is SMNVEV (reference sequence). The CDR3 consists of 13 residues.

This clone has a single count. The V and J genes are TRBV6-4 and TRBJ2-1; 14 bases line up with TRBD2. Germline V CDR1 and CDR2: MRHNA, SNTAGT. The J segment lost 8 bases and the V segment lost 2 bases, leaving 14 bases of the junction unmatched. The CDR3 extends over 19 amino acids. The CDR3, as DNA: TGTGCCAGCAGTGACGCCCCCGGGACTAGCGGGAGAGGGGCGCATGAGCAGTTCTTC. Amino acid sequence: CASSDAPGTSGRGAHEQFF.

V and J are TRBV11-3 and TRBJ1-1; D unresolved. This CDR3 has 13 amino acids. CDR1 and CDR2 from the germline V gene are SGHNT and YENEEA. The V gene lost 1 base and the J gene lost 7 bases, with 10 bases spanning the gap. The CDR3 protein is CASSLGGENEAFF. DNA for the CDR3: TGTGCCAGCAGCTTAGGCGGGGAGAATGAAGCTTTCTTT.

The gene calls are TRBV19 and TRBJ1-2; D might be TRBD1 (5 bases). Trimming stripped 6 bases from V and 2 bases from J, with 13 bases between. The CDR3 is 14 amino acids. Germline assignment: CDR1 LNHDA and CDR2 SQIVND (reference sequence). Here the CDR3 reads CASSPRAYNYGYTF. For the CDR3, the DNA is TGTGCCAGTAGCCCCAGGGCATACAACTATGGCTACACCTTC. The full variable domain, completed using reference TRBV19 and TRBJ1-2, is DGGITQSPKYLFRKEGQNVTLSCEQNLNHDAMYWYRQDPGQGLRLIYYSQIVNDFQKGDIAEGYSVSREKKESFPLTVTSAQKNPTAFYLCASSPRAYNYGYTFGSGTRLTVV.